These T cell receptor beta chains were read from a single sample in a study of CD8+ T cells in alopecia areata. Clones were read by immunoSEQ multiplex PCR, and TCRdb kept only the in-frame ones, dropping some. The repertoire holds 110,000 to 150,000 clones, roughly 50% seen once, with less than 20% in the top ten. Sequencing was performed on CD8+ T cells sorted from blood, taken at week 4, from a patient treated with tofacitinib. Receptors were obtained from a human donor with alopecia areata. CDR3s include the opening cysteine and the closing phenylalanine or tryptophan. The order of the fields is D gene, clone size, J gene, V gene, CDR3 protein, CDR3 DNA. D genes are given only for firm matches. Only part of the rows carry a size: once, few, many, or a class if the clone is expanded.

d_gene: .
abundance: few
j_gene: TRBJ2-2
v_gene: TRBV2
CDR3aa: CASSEAGTGELFF
CDR3nt: TGTGCCAGCAGTGAAGCCGGGACCGGGGAGCTGTTTTTT

d_gene: .
abundance: .
j_gene: TRBJ2-7
v_gene: TRBV13
CDR3aa: CASSLDRGYEQYF
CDR3nt: TGTGCCAGCAGCTTAGATCGGGGGTACGAGCAGTACTTC

d_gene: .
abundance: once
j_gene: TRBJ2-5
v_gene: TRBV4-3
CDR3aa: CASSPGAQETQYF
CDR3nt: TGCGCCAGCAGCCCTGGAGCTCAAGAGACCCAGTACTTC

d_gene: TRBD2
abundance: .
j_gene: TRBJ2-5
v_gene: TRBV4-1
CDR3aa: CASSQGNLAVQETQYF
CDR3nt: TGCGCCAGCAGCCAAGGGAATCTAGCGGTTCAAGAGACCCAGTACTTC

d_gene: .
abundance: .
j_gene: TRBJ1-3
v_gene: TRBV9
CDR3aa: CASSALGRSGNTIYF
CDR3nt: TGTGCCAGCAGCGCCTTGGGACGGTCGGGAAACACCATATATTTT

d_gene: TRBD1
abundance: .
j_gene: TRBJ2-3
v_gene: TRBV4-3
CDR3aa: CASSQGQNPKRDTQYF
CDR3nt: TGCGCCAGCAGCCAGGGACAGAATCCAAAACGGGATACGCAGTATTTT

d_gene: .
abundance: .
j_gene: TRBJ1-1
v_gene: TRBV6-5
CDR3aa: CASSTGNTEAFF
CDR3nt: TGTGCCAGCAGTACAGGGAACACTGAAGCTTTCTTT

d_gene: .
abundance: .
j_gene: TRBJ2-3
v_gene: TRBV30
CDR3aa: CAWRLGSPDTQYF
CDR3nt: TGTGCCTGGAGATTGGGGTCCCCAGATACGCAGTATTTT

d_gene: TRBD1
abundance: few
j_gene: TRBJ2-2
v_gene: TRBV10-3
CDR3aa: CAISGDRAAGELFF
CDR3nt: TGTGCCATCAGTGGGGACAGGGCGGCCGGGGAGCTGTTTTTT

d_gene: .
abundance: .
j_gene: TRBJ2-1
v_gene: TRBV20-1
CDR3aa: CSAKGHNEQFF
CDR3nt: TGCAGTGCTAAGGGGCACAATGAGCAGTTCTTC

d_gene: .
abundance: .
j_gene: TRBJ2-2
v_gene: TRBV30
CDR3aa: CAWSPGIYTGELFF
CDR3nt: TGTGCCTGGAGTCCCGGGATCTACACCGGGGAGCTGTTTTTT

d_gene: .
abundance: .
j_gene: TRBJ2-5
v_gene: TRBV2
CDR3aa: CASSEVYQETQYF
CDR3nt: TGTGCCAGCAGTGAAGTCTACCAAGAGACCCAGTACTTC

d_gene: TRBD1
abundance: once
j_gene: TRBJ1-5
v_gene: TRBV27
CDR3aa: CASSWDRGHQPQHF
CDR3nt: TGTGCCAGCAGTTGGGACAGGGGTCATCAGCCCCAGCATTTT

d_gene: TRBD2
abundance: .
j_gene: TRBJ2-5
v_gene: TRBV2
CDR3aa: CASSESGGAETQYF
CDR3nt: TGTGCCAGCAGTGAAAGCGGGGGGGCAGAGACCCAGTACTTC

d_gene: .
abundance: few
j_gene: TRBJ2-7
v_gene: TRBV29-1
CDR3aa: CSVLRDPPYEQYF
CDR3nt: TGCAGCGTGCTCAGGGACCCCCCCTACGAGCAGTACTTC

d_gene: .
abundance: .
j_gene: TRBJ1-1
v_gene: TRBV30
CDR3aa: CAWSVTVDTEAFF
CDR3nt: TGTGCCTGGAGTGTAACGGTCGACACTGAAGCTTTCTTT

d_gene: .
abundance: .
j_gene: TRBJ1-5
v_gene: TRBV4-1
CDR3aa: CASSQGPGYSNQPQHF
CDR3nt: TGCGCCAGCAGCCAGGGCCCAGGTTATAGCAATCAGCCCCAGCATTTT

d_gene: .
abundance: .
j_gene: TRBJ1-1
v_gene: TRBV29-1
CDR3aa: CSVEQGSEAFF
CDR3nt: TGCAGCGTCGAACAGGGTTCTGAAGCTTTCTTT

d_gene: .
abundance: .
j_gene: TRBJ2-5
v_gene: TRBV6-5
CDR3aa: CASTPGAPGGETQYF
CDR3nt: TGTGCCAGCACCCCCGGGGCGCCCGGCGGAGAGACCCAGTACTTC

d_gene: .
abundance: .
j_gene: TRBJ2-3
v_gene: TRBV6-4
CDR3aa: CASSRDTSTDTQYF
CDR3nt: TGTGCCAGCAGTCGGGATACTAGCACAGATACGCAGTATTTT

d_gene: .
abundance: .
j_gene: TRBJ2-2
v_gene: TRBV25-1
CDR3aa: CASSEYWTSGGTGELFF
CDR3nt: TGTGCCAGCAGTGAATATTGGACTTCAGGCGGCACCGGGGAGCTGTTTTTT

d_gene: .
abundance: .
j_gene: TRBJ2-7
v_gene: TRBV27
CDR3aa: CASSLRPTLGEQYF
CDR3nt: TGTGCCAGCAGTTTACGACCCACTCTCGGCGAGCAGTACTTC

d_gene: .
abundance: .
j_gene: TRBJ1-2
v_gene: TRBV23-1
CDR3aa: CASSQSQCGYTF
CDR3nt: TGCGCCAGCAGTCAATCACAGTGTGGCTACACCTTC

d_gene: .
abundance: .
j_gene: TRBJ1-5
v_gene: TRBV5-6
CDR3aa: CASSPGGNQPQHF
CDR3nt: TGTGCCAGCAGCCCTGGCGGCAATCAGCCCCAGCATTTT

d_gene: .
abundance: .
j_gene: TRBJ1-4
v_gene: TRBV13
CDR3aa: CASSAQGTNEKLFF
CDR3nt: TGTGCCAGCAGCGCCCAAGGAACTAATGAAAAACTGTTTTTT

d_gene: .
abundance: once
j_gene: TRBJ2-3
v_gene: TRBV30
CDR3aa: CAWSDRDGATDTQYF
CDR3nt: TGTGCCTGGAGTGACCGGGACGGGGCCACAGATACGCAGTATTTT

d_gene: TRBD1
abundance: few
j_gene: TRBJ2-2
v_gene: TRBV10-3
CDR3aa: CATHRGDTGELFF
CDR3nt: TGTGCCACTCACAGGGGGGACACCGGGGAGCTGTTTTTT

d_gene: .
abundance: few
j_gene: TRBJ2-7
v_gene: TRBV19
CDR3aa: CASSDGTASYEQYF
CDR3nt: TGTGCCAGTAGTGACGGGACGGCCTCCTACGAGCAGTACTTC

d_gene: TRBD1
abundance: .
j_gene: TRBJ2-7
v_gene: TRBV29-1
CDR3aa: CSVPGQGVYEQYF
CDR3nt: TGCAGCGTTCCCGGACAGGGGGTCTACGAGCAGTACTTC

d_gene: .
abundance: .
j_gene: TRBJ2-1
v_gene: TRBV29-1
CDR3aa: CSVRDIHNEQFF
CDR3nt: TGCAGCGTCCGGGACATACACAATGAGCAGTTCTTC

d_gene: .
abundance: .
j_gene: TRBJ1-1
v_gene: TRBV29-1
CDR3aa: CSVAPRGTEAFF
CDR3nt: TGCAGCGTGGCCCCTAGGGGCACTGAAGCTTTCTTT

d_gene: TRBD2
abundance: few
j_gene: TRBJ2-1
v_gene: TRBV4-2
CDR3aa: CASSQTSGGADEQFF
CDR3nt: TGTGCCAGCAGCCAGACTAGCGGGGGGGCAGATGAGCAGTTCTTC

d_gene: .
abundance: .
j_gene: TRBJ2-1
v_gene: TRBV7-6
CDR3aa: CASSLAPARPGPNEQFF
CDR3nt: TGTGCCAGCAGCTTAGCACCAGCGCGCCCCGGGCCGAATGAGCAGTTCTTC

d_gene: TRBD2
abundance: .
j_gene: TRBJ2-5
v_gene: TRBV4-3
CDR3aa: CASSQGGGGPRETQYF
CDR3nt: TGCGCCAGCAGCCAGGGAGGCGGGGGGCCCCGAGAGACCCAGTACTTC

d_gene: TRBD2
abundance: few
j_gene: TRBJ2-3
v_gene: TRBV7-9
CDR3aa: CASSPPPGLAGLDTQYF
CDR3nt: TGTGCCAGCAGCCCGCCCCCGGGACTAGCGGGCTTGGATACGCAGTATTTT

d_gene: .
abundance: .
j_gene: TRBJ2-2
v_gene: TRBV27
CDR3aa: CASSLYGELFF
CDR3nt: TGTGCCAGCAGTTTATACGGGGAGCTGTTTTTT

d_gene: .
abundance: .
j_gene: TRBJ1-6
v_gene: TRBV11-2
CDR3aa: CASSTGQRVNSPLHF
CDR3nt: TGTGCCAGCAGCACCGGACAGAGAGTAAATTCACCCCTCCACTTT

d_gene: TRBD2
abundance: few
j_gene: TRBJ2-1
v_gene: TRBV29-1
CDR3aa: CSVGLGYGNEQFF
CDR3nt: TGCAGCGTAGGACTAGGTTATGGCAATGAGCAGTTCTTC

d_gene: .
abundance: .
j_gene: TRBJ2-7
v_gene: TRBV29-1
CDR3aa: CSVVARDGAYEQYF
CDR3nt: TGCAGCGTTGTAGCCCGGGACGGTGCCTACGAGCAGTACTTC

d_gene: TRBD1
abundance: .
j_gene: TRBJ2-7
v_gene: TRBV4-1
CDR3aa: CASSQPPGQGMREQYF
CDR3nt: TGCGCCAGCAGCCAGCCGCCGGGACAGGGTATGCGCGAGCAGTACTTC

d_gene: .
abundance: .
j_gene: TRBJ2-7
v_gene: TRBV25-1
CDR3aa: CASSGREINEQYF
CDR3nt: TGTGCCAGCAGTGGCAGGGAGATCAACGAGCAGTACTTC

d_gene: TRBD1
abundance: .
j_gene: TRBJ2-6
v_gene: TRBV5-6
CDR3aa: CASSSTGAGANVLTF
CDR3nt: TGTGCCAGCAGCTCTACAGGGGCAGGGGCCAACGTCCTGACTTTC